This T cell receptor beta chain was sequenced in a study of blood T cell repertoires in COVID-19. Overall study: Nucleic acid was either cDNA or gDNA, and it came from T cells, B-cell-depleted T cells, or PBMCs.

In the original processing: Using reference gene primer amplification, nucleated cell counts were estimated. Here immunoSEQ multiplex PCR was the method, and the copy in TCRdb shows in-frame clones only, minus some. V, J and clone size derive from that table, while D and trimming were established from the DNA sequence. This repertoire shows 61,000 or so clones, approximately 86% found once; its top ten account for around 20%. The TCR originated in a woman of 80 years or more with active COVID-19. The sequenced sample consisted of peripheral blood.

CDR3 protein: CASSKDTSGGAGAYTQYF. Here the CDR3 DNA reads TGTGCCAGCAGTAAGGACACTAGCGGGGGGGCCGGGGCCTATACGCAGTATTTT. The chain has TRBV27 and TRBJ2-3; 13 bases match TRBD2. Germline V lookup: CDR1 MNHEY, CDR2 SMNVEV (reference sequence). The J segment lost 7 bases and the V segment lost 5 bases, leaving 15 bases of the junction unmatched. There are 18 residues in the CDR3.